This TCR beta chain was retrieved from a study of OX40 agonist ivuxolimab in advanced cancers. Study-level information: Earlier anti-PD-1, anti-PD-L1 or anti-CTLA-4 therapy was permitted; over 35% had received some.

Trimming pared 6 bases from V and 6 bases from J, leaving 14 bases between. Germline CDR1 MNHEY, CDR2 SMNVEV (reference sequence). The CDR3 has 14 residues. Clones were read by immunoSEQ multiplex PCR, and TCRdb kept only the in-frame ones, dropping some. The repertoire consists of tens of thousands of clones, with under 95% occurring once and the leading ten covering roughly 8.9%. Overall study results and limits: Among T cells, CD8+ cells averaged more expanded clones than CD4+ cells. Clones of CD4+ and CD8+ blood T cells grew by week 6 at doses of 0.1 to 3.0 mg/kg.

About this clone itself: The antigen remains undetermined.

This specimen was CD4+ or CD8+ T cells sorted from blood, taken in a trial of the OX40 agonist ivuxolimab. The sequence derives from an adult with an advanced solid tumor such as melanoma, head and neck, liver or kidney cancer. The chain combines TRBV27 with TRBJ1-4; D not certain. The CDR3 DNA reads TGTGCCAGCAGCCGTGTCGTATCGGATGAAAAACTGTTTTTT. Translation gives CASSRVVSDEKLFF.